These 11 T cell receptor beta chains were all obtained from the same sample, sequenced in a study of cytotoxic CD8 clonotypes in ibrutinib-treated CLL. The table came from immunoSEQ multiplex PCR; TCRdb's copy has only in-frame clones and leaves some out. The sample consists of 150,000 to 200,000 clones, roughly 84% of them appearing once. The starting material was PBMCs, obtained at disease progression, from a patient treated with ibrutinib. These receptors all stem from a human donor with chronic lymphocytic leukemia.

The V gene is TRBV27, the J gene TRBJ1-3; D not certain. The germline V gene encodes CDR1 MNHEY and CDR2 SMNVEV (reference sequence). This CDR3 has 15 amino acids. Between the trimmed V and J ends, which lost 0 bases and 4 bases, there was a span of 10 bases. DNA of the CDR3: TGTGCCAGCAGTTTATCGTGGGGTGAGGGAAACACCATATATTTT. Amino acids: CASSLSWGEGNTIYF.

The chain carries TRBV4-1 and TRBJ1-1; D uncertain. Germline V lookup: CDR1 MGHRA, CDR2 YSYEKL. The V gene lost 1 base and the J gene lost 1 base, with 13 bases spanning the gap. This CDR3 is built from 16 residues. The CDR3 DNA sequence: TGCGCCAGCAGCCAAGGTCCAGGACTACCGAACACTGAAGCTTTCTTT. The encoded protein is CASSQGPGLPNTEAFF.

The J gene is TRBJ2-7, the V gene TRBV28; possibly TRBD2 for D (6 bases). CDR3 size: 14 residues. V lost 2 bases and J 3 bases, leaving 11 bases between the germline ends. Germline V gene data show CDR1 as MDHEN and CDR2 as SYDVKM. CDR3 sequence reads: CASSLQGGRYEQYF. Here the CDR3 DNA reads TGTGCCAGCAGTTTACAGGGAGGTCGCTACGAGCAGTACTTC.

This clone was detected once. The chain carries TRBV7-3 and TRBJ2-3; D is perhaps TRBD1 (7 bases). The V gene's germline CDR1 is SGHTA and CDR2 FQGTGA. V was trimmed by 6 bases and J by 8 bases, leaving 15 bases between them. The CDR3 runs 13 residues. CDR3: CASRRDSPGTQYF. As DNA, the CDR3 is TGTGCCAGCAGGCGGGACAGCCCCGGTACGCAGTATTTT.

V is TRBV11-3 and J is TRBJ1-1; no firm D call. Germline CDR1 reads SGHNT; CDR2 reads YENEEA. Trimming took off 11 bases at V and 1 base at J, with 14 bases between the two ends. The CDR3 length is 13 residues. The CDR3 region is CAGSLGPNTEAFF. In DNA form, the CDR3 reads TGTGCCGGATCCCTAGGGCCGAACACTGAAGCTTTCTTT.

The chain recombines TRBV5-1 with TRBJ1-5; D possibly corresponds to TRBD1 (5 bases). The length of the CDR3 is 14 residues. Germline CDR1 reads SGHRS; CDR2 reads YFSETQ. The V and J ends lost 0 bases and 5 bases respectively, with 9 bases between them. CDR3 residues: CASSLGGLHQPQHF. CDR3 DNA sequence: TGCGCCAGCAGCTTGGGGGGCCTTCATCAGCCCCAGCATTTT.

The chain uses TRBV7-9 and TRBJ2-3, with TRBD2 matching over 14 bases. The CDR3 length is 16 residues. Germline loops: CDR1 SEHNR, CDR2 FQNEAQ (reference sequence). V gave up 4 bases and J gave up 4 bases; unmatched junction bases: 4. This CDR3 reads CASSSGLAGGSDTQYF. The CDR3 coding sequence is TGTGCCAGCAGCTCAGGACTAGCGGGAGGATCAGATACGCAGTATTTT.

The chain employs TRBV7-8 and TRBJ1-1, with D tentatively TRBD1 (5 bases). The CDR3 loop spans 13 amino acids. CDR1 SGHVS and CDR2 FQNEAQ come from the germline V gene. The V gene lost 4 bases and the J gene lost 11 bases, with 17 bases spanning the gap. The CDR3, as DNA: TGTGCCAGCAGCTCAAACCGGGACCGTCAGGCTTTCTTT. Translated: CASSSNRDRQAFF.

This chain joins TRBV30 and TRBJ1-1; D call uncertain. The V gene lost 0 bases and the J gene lost 3 bases, with 11 bases spanning the gap. The CDR3 totals 14 residues. Germline CDR1 and CDR2: GTSNPN and SVGIG (reference sequence). The CDR3 bases are TGTGCCTGGAGTGTGGGGAGGCCTGACACTGAAGCTTTCTTT. As protein: CAWSVGRPDTEAFF.

This chain uses TRBV6-5 with TRBJ2-1; D might be TRBD2 (5 bases). The germline V and J ends were trimmed by 6 bases and 6 bases, with 15 bases remaining between them. The germline V gene encodes CDR1 MNHEY and CDR2 SVGAGI. The CDR3 contains 14 residues. CDR3 in amino acids: CASSYKRRGNEQFF. DNA of the CDR3: TGTGCCAGCAGCTATAAAAGACGGGGCAATGAGCAGTTCTTC.

This chain joins TRBV5-1 and TRBJ2-7; 13 nucleotides match TRBD2. The germline CDR1 and CDR2 sequences are SGHRS and YFSETQ. V was pared by 0 bases and J by 3 bases, with 6 bases of the junction left unmatched. CDR3 length equals 17 residues. CDR3 loop: CASSLAGTSGTFYEQYF. In DNA, the CDR3 is TGCGCCAGCAGCTTGGCCGGGACTAGCGGGACGTTCTACGAGCAGTACTTC.